Sequencing of this T cell receptor beta chain was carried out in a study of blood T cell repertoires in COVID-19. About the research overall: Specimens from acute and convalescent COVID-19 originated in the United States, Italy and Spain. PBMCs, B-cell-depleted T cells, or T cells were the source of the cDNA or gDNA that made up the material.

Germline V CDR1 and CDR2: MDHEN, SYDVKM. The CDR3 is 15 amino acids. Deletions cut 6 bases from V and 8 bases from J, with 22 bases between. Original processing notes: Reference gene primer amplification yielded estimated nucleated cell counts. Clones were read by immunoSEQ multiplex PCR, and TCRdb kept only the in-frame ones, dropping some. V, J and clone size were drawn from that table, and D and trimming were deduced from the DNA. The sample has more than 95,000 clones; 88% are singletons. V and J are TRBV28 and TRBJ1-2; D not resolved. Sequencing input: peripheral blood. The receptor comes from a human donor in a cohort sampled during active COVID-19. The CDR3 sequence is CASSSHKTKRVGYTF. The CDR3 DNA reads as TGTGCCAGCAGCTCGCATAAGACAAAGAGGGTGGGCTACACCTTC.